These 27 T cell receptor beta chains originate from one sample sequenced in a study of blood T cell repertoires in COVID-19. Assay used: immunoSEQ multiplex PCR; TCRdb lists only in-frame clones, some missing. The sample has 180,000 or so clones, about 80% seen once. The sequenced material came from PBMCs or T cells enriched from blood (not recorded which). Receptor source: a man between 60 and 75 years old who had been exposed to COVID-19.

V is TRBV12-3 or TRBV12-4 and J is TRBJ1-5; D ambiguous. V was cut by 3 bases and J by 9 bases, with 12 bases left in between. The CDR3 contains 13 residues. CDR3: CASSLGGPGPQHF. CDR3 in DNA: TGTGCCAGCAGTTTGGGTGGGCCTGGGCCCCAGCATTTT.

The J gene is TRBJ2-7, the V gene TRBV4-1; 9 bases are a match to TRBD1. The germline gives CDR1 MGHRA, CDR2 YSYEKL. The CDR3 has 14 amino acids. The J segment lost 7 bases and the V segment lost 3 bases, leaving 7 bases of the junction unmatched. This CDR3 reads CASSQPGQGYEQYF. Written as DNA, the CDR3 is TGCGCCAGCAGCCAGCCCGGACAGGGGTATGAGCAGTACTTC.

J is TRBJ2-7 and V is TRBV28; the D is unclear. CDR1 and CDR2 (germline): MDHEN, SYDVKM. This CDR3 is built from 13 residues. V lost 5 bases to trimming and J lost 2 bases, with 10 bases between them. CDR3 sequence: CASSTGSAYEQYF. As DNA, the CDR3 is TGTGCCAGCAGTACCGGGTCTGCCTACGAGCAGTACTTC.

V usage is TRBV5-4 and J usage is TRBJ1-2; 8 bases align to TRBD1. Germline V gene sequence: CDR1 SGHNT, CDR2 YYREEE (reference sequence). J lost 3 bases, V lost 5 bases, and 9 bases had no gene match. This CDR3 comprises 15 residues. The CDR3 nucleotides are TGTGCCAGCAGTTCTCAGGGGGCAGGACACTATGGCTACACCTTC. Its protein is CASSSQGAGHYGYTF.

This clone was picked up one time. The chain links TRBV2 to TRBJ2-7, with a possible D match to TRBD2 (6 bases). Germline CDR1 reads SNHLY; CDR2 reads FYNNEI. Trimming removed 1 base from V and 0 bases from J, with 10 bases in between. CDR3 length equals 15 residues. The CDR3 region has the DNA TGTGCCAGCAGTGAAGGGACTACAAGCTCCTACGAGCAGTACTTC. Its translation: CASSEGTTSSYEQYF.

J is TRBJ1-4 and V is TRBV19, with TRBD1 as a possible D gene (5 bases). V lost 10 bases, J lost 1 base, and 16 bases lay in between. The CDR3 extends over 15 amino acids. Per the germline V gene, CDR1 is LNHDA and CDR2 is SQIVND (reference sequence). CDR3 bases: TGTGCCACCCAGGCCTGGGGGGGAACTAATGAAAAACTGTTTTTT. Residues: CATQAWGGTNEKLFF.

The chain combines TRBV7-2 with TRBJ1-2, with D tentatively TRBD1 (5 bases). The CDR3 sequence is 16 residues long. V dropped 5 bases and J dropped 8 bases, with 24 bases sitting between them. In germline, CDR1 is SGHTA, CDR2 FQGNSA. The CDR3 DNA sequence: TGTGCCAGCAGCCCATTCACAGGAAGAACACCTATCGGCTACACCTTC. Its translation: CASSPFTGRTPIGYTF.

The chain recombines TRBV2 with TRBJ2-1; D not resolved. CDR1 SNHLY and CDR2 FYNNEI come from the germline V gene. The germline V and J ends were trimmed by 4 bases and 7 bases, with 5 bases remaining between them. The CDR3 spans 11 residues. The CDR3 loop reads CASSGRNEQFF. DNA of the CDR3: TGTGCCAGCAGTGGTAGAAATGAGCAGTTCTTC.

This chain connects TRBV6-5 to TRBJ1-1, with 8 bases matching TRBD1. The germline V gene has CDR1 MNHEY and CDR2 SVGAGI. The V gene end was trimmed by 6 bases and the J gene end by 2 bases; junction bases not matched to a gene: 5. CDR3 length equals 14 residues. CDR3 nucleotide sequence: TGTGCCAGCAGCCTAACAGGGGGTAACACTGAAGCTTTCTTT. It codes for CASSLTGGNTEAFF.

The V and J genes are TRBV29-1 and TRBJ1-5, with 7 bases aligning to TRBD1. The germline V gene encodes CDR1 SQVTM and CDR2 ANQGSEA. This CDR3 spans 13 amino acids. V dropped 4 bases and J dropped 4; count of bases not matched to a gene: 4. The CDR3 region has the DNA TGCAGCGTTGCGGGACAGTGGAATCAGCCCCAGCATTTT. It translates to CSVAGQWNQPQHF. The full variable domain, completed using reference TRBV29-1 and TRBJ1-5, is SAVISQKPSRDICQRGTSLTIQCQVDSQVTMMFWYRQQPGQSLTLIATANQGSEATYESGFVIDKFPISRPNLTFSTLTVSNMSPEDSSIYLCSVAGQWNQPQHFGDGTRLSIL.

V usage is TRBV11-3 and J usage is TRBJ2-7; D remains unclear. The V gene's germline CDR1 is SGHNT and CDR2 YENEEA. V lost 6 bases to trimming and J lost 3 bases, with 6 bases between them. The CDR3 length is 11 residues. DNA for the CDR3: TGTGCCAGCAGTCTTAACTACGAGCAGTACTTC. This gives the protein CASSLNYEQYF.

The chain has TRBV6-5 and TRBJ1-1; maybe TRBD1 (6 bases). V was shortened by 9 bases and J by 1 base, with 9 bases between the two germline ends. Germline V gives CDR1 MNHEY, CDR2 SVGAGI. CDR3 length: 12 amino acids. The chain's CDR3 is CASKQGNTEAFF. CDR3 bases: TGTGCCAGTAAACAGGGGAACACTGAAGCTTTCTTT.

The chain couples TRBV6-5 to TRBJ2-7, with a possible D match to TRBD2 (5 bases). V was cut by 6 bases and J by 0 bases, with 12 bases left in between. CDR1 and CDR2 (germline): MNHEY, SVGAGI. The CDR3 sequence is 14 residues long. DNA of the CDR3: TGTGCCAGCAGCCAGCGGTTGAGCTCCTACGAGCAGTACTTC. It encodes CASSQRLSSYEQYF.

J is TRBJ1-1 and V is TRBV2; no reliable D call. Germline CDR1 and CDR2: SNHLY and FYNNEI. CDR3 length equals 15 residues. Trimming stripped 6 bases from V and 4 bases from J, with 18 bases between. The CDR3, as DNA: TGTGCCAGCAGGCTGTCGGTTAGATCTGGCACTGAAGCTTTCTTT. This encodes CASRLSVRSGTEAFF. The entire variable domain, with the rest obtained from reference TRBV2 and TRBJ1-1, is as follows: EPEVTQTPSHQVTQMGQEVILRCVPISNHLYFYWYRQILGQKVEFLVSFYNNEISEKSEIFDDQFSVERPDGSNFTLKIRSTKLEDSAMYFCASRLSVRSGTEAFFGQGTRLTVV.

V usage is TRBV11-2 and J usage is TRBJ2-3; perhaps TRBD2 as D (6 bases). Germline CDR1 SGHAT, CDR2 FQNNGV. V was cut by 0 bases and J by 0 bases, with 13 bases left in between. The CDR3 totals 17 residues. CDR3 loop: CASSLDPSGPSTDTQYF. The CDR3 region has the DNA TGTGCCAGCAGCTTAGATCCAAGCGGGCCTAGCACAGATACGCAGTATTTT.

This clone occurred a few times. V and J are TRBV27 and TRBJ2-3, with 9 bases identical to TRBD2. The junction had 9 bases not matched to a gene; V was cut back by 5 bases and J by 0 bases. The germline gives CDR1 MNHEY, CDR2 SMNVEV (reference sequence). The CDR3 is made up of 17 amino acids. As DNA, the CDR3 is TGTGCCAGCAGTCCCGGGACTAGCTGGACTAGCACAGATACGCAGTATTTT. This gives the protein CASSPGTSWTSTDTQYF.

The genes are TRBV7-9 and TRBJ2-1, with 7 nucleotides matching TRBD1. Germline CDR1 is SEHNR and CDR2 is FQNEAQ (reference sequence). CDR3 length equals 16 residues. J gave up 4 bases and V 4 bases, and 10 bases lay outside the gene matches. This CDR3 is CASSSSGQIAYNEQFF. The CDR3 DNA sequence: TGTGCCAGCAGCTCATCGGGACAGATCGCTTACAATGAGCAGTTCTTC.

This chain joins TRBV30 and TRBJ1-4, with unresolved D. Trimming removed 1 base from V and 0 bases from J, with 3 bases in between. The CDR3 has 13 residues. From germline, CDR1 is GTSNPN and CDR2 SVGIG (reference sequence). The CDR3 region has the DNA TGTGCCTGGAGTGCCGCAACTAATGAAAAACTGTTTTTT. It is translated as CAWSAATNEKLFF.

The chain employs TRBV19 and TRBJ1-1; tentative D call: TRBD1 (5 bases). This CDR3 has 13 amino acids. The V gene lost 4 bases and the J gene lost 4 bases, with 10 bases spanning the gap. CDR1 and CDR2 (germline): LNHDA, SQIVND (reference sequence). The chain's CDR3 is CASSKQEGTEAFF. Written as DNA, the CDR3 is TGTGCCAGTAGTAAACAGGAGGGCACTGAAGCTTTCTTT.

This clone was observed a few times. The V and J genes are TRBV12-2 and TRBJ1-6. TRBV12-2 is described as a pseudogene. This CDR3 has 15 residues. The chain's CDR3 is CASPDGPGGNSPLHF. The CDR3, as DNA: TGTGCAAGTCCCGACGGTCCGGGAGGGAATTCACCCCTCCACTTT.

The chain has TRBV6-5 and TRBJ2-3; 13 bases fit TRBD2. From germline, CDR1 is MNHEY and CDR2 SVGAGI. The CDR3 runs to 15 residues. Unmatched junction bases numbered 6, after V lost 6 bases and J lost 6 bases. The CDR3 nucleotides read TGTGCCAGCAGCCCGGGACTAGCGGGACTGGATACGCAGTATTTT. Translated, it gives CASSPGLAGLDTQYF.

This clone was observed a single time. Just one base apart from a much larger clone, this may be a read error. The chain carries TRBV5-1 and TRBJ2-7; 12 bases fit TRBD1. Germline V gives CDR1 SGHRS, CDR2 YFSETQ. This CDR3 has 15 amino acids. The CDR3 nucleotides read TGCGCCAGCAACTTGGAAGGGACAGGGGGCGATGAGCAGTACTTC. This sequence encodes CASNLEGTGGDEQYF.

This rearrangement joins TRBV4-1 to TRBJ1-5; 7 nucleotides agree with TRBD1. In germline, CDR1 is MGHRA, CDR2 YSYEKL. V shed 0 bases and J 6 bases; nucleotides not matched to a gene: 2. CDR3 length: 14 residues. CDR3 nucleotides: TGCGCCAGCAGCCAAGACAGGGGGATTCAGCCCCAGCATTTT. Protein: CASSQDRGIQPQHF.

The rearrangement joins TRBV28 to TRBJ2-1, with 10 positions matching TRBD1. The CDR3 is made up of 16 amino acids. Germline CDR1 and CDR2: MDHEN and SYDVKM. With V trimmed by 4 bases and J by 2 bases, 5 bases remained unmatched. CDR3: CASSSGQGIPYNEQFF. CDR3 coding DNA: TGTGCCAGCAGTTCGGGACAGGGGATCCCCTACAATGAGCAGTTCTTC.

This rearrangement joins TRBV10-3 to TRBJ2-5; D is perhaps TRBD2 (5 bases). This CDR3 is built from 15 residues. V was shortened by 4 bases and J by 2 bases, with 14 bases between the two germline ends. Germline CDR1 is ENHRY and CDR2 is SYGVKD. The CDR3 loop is CAISGSYPGQETQYF. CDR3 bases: TGTGCCATCAGTGGGTCTTACCCGGGGCAAGAGACCCAGTACTTC.

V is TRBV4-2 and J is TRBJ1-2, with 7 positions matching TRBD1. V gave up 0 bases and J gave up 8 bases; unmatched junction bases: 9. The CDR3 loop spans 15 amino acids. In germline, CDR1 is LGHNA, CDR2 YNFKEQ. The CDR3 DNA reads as TGTGCCAGCAGCCAAGATACCGAGGGGGCGCGGGGCTACACCTTC. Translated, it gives CASSQDTEGARGYTF.

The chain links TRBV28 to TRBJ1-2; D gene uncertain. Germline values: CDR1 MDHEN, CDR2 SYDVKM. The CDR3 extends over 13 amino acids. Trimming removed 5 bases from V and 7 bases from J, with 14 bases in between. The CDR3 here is CASSHTSEGGYTF. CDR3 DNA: TGTGCCAGCAGTCACACCAGCGAGGGTGGCTACACCTTC.